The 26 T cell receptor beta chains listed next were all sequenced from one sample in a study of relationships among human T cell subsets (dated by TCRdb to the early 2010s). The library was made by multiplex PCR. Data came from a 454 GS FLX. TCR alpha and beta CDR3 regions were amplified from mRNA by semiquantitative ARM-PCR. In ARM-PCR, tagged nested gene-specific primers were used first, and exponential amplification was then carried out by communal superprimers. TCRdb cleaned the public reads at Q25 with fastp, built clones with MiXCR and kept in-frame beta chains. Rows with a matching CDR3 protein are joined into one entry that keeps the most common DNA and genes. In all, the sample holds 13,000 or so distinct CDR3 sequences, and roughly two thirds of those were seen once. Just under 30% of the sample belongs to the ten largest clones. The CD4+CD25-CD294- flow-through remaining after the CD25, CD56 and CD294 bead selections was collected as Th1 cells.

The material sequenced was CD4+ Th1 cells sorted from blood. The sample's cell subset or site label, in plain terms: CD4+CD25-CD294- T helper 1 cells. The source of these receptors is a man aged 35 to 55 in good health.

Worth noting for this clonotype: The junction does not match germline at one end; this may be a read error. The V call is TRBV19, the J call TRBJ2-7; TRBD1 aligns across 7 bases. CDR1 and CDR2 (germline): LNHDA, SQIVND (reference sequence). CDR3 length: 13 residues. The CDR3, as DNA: TGTGCCGGTAGTCCGGACGGACAGGACGAGCAGTACTTC. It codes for CAGSPDGQDEQYF.

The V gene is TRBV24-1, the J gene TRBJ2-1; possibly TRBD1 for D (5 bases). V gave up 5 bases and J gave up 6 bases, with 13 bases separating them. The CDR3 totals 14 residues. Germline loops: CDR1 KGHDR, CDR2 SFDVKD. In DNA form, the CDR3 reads TGTGCCACCAGTGTAGCTAGAAGGGGCAATGAGCAGTTCTTC. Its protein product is CATSVARRGNEQFF.

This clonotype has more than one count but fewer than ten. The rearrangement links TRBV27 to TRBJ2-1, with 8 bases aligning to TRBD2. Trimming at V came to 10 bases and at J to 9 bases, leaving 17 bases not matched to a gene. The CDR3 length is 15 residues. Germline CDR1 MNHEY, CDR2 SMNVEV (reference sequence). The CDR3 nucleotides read TGTGCCACGAGGAGGAGTAGCGGGGAAAAGGGTGAGCAGTTCTTC. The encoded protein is CATRRSSGEKGEQFF.

CDR3 region: CASSLPGAYEQYF. The CDR3 nucleotides read TGTGCCAGCAGCTTACCAGGGGCCTACGAGCAGTACTTC. The chain joins TRBV11-1 to TRBJ2-7, with D possibly matching TRBD1 (6 bases). Germline CDR1 and CDR2: SGHAT and FQDESV (reference sequence). Trimming shortened V by 2 bases and J by 2 bases, and 7 bases separated the two germline ends. CDR3 length equals 13 residues.

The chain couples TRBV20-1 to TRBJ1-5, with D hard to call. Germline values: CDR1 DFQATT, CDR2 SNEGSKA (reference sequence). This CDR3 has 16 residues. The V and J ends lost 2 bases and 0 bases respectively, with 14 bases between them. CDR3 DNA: TGCAGTGCTAGACCCACGCGGGGATATAGCAATCAGCCCCAGCATTTT. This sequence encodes CSARPTRGYSNQPQHF.

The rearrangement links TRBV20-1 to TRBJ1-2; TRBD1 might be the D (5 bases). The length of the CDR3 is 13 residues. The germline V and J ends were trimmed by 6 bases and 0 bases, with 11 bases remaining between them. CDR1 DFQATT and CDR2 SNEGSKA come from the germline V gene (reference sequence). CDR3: CSAEDKANYGYTF. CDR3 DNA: TGCAGTGCAGAGGACAAAGCTAACTATGGCTACACCTTC.

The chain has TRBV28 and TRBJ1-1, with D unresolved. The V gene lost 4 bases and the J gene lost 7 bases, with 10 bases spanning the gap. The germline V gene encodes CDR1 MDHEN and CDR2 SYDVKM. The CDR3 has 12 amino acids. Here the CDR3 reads CASSSRTSEAFF. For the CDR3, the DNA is TGTGCCAGCAGTTCCCGGACGAGTGAAGCTTTCTTT.

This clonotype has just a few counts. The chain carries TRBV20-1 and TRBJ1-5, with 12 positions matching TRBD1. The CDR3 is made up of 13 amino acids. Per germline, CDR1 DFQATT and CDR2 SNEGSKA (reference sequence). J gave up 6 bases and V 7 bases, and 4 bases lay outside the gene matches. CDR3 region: CSVPGQGAQPQHF. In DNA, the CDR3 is TGCAGTGTGCCGGGACAGGGGGCTCAGCCCCAGCATTTT.

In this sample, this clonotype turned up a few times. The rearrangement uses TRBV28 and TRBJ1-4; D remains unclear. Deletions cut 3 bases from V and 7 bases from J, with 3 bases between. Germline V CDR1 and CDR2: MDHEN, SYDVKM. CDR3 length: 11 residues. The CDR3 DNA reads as TGTGCCAGCAGTTTTTTTGAAAAACTGTTTTTT. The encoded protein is CASSFFEKLFF.

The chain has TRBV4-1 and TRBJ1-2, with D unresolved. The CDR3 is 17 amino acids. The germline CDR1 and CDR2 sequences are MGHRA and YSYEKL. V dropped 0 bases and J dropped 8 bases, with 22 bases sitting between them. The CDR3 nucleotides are TGCGCCAGCAGCCAAGATGGGGTAGACGGACCATCTAAGGGCTACACCTTC. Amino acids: CASSQDGVDGPSKGYTF.

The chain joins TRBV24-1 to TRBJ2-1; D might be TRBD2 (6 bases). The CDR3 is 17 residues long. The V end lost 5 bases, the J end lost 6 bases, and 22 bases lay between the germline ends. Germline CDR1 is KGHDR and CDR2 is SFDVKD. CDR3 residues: CATSGFLGGPGGNEQFF. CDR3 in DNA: TGTGCCACCAGTGGATTTCTTGGTGGCCCCGGGGGCAATGAGCAGTTCTTC.

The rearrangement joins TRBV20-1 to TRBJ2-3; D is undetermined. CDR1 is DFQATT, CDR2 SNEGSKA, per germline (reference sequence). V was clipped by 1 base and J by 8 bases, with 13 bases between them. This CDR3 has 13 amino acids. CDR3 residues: CSARVLEMSTQYF. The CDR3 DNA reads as TGCAGTGCTAGAGTCCTGGAGATGAGTACGCAGTATTTT.

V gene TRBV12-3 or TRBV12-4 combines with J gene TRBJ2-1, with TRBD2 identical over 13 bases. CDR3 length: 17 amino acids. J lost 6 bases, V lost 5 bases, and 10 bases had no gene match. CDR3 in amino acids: CASSPTSGRATLNEQFF. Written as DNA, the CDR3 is TGTGCCAGCAGTCCCACTAGCGGGAGGGCCACCCTCAATGAGCAGTTCTTC.

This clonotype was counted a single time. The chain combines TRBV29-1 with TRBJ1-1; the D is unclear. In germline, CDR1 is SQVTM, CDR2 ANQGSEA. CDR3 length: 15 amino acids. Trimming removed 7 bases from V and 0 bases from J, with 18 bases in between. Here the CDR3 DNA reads TGCAGCGCTGCCTTAGGTCTGTCAATGAACACTGAAGCTTTCTTT. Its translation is CSAALGLSMNTEAFF.

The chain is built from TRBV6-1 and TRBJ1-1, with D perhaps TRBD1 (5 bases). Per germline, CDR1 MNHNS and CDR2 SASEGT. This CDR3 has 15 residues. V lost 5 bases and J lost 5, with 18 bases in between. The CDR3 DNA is TGTGCCAGCAGTTACTCGATGGGGCAGAGGACTGAAGCTTTCTTT. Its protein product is CASSYSMGQRTEAFF.

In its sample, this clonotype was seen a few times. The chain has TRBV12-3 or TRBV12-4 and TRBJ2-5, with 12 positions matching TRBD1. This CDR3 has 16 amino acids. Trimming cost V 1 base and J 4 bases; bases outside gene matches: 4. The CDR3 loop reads CASSLGGQGARETQYF. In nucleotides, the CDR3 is TGTGCCAGCAGTTTAGGGGGACAGGGGGCCCGAGAGACCCAGTACTTC.

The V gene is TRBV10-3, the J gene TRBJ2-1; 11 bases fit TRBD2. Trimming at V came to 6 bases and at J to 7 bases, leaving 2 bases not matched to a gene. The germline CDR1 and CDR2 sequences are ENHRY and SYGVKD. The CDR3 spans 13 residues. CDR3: CAIRGLAANEQFF. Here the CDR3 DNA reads TGTGCCATCAGGGGACTAGCGGCTAATGAGCAGTTCTTC.

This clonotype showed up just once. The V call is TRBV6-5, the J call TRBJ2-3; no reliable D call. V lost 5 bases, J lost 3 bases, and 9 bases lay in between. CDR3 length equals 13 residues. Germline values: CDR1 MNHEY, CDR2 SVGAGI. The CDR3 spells CASSEDLTDTQYF. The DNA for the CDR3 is TGTGCCAGCAGTGAGGACCTTACAGATACGCAGTATTTT.

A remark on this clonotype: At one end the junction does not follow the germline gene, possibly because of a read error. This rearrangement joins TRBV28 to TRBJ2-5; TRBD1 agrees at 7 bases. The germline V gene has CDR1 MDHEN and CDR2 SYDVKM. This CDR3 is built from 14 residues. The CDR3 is CASSLLQGQGTQYF. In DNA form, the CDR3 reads TGTGCCAGCAGTTTATTACAGGGGCAAGGGACCCAGTACTTC.

The CDR3 is CASSLSGGARSFF. For the CDR3, the DNA is TGTGCCAGCAGTTTATCAGGGGGTGCTCGATCTTTCTTT. This chain joins TRBV28 and TRBJ1-1; 7 positions match TRBD1. Germline CDR1 reads MDHEN; CDR2 reads SYDVKM. The CDR3 runs to 13 residues. The J segment lost 12 bases and the V segment lost 1 base, leaving 8 bases of the junction unmatched.

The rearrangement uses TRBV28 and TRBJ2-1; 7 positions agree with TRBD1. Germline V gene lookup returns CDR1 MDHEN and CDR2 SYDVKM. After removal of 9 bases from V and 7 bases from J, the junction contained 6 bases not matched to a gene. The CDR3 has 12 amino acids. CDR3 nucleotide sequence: TGTGCCAGTCGGGGACAGACAAATGAGCAGTTCTTC. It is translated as CASRGQTNEQFF.

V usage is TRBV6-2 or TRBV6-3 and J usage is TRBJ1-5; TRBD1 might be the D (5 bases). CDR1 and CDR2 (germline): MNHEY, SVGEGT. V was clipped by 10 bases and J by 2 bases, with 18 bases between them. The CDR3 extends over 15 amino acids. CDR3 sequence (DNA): TGTGCCACCAGAGGGGAGGCCACGGGCAATCAGCCCCAGCATTTT. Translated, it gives CATRGEATGNQPQHF.

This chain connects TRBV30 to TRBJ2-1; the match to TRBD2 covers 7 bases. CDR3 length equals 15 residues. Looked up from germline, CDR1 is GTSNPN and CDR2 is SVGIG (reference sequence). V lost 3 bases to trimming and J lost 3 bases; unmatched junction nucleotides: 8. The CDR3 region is CAWSRLAGLYNEQFF. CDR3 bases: TGTGCCTGGAGCCGGTTAGCGGGTCTCTACAATGAGCAGTTCTTC.

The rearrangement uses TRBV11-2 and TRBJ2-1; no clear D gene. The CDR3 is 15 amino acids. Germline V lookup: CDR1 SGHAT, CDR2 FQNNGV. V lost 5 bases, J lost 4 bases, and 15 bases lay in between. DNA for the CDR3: TGTGCCAGCAGCAAAGACACGGGTTATTACAATGAGCAGTTCTTC. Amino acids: CASSKDTGYYNEQFF.

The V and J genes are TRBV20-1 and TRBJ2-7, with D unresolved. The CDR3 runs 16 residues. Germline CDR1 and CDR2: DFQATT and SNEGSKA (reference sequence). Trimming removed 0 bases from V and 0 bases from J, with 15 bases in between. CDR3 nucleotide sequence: TGCAGTGCTAGAGATATTTTGGCACACAGCTCCTACGAGCAGTACTTC. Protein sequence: CSARDILAHSSYEQYF.

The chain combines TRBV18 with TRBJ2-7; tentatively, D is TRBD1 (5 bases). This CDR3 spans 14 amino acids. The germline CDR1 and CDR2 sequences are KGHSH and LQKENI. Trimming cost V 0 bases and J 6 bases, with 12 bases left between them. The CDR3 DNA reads TGTGCCAGCTCACCACCTCAGGGTTCGGCCGAGCAGTACTTC. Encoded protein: CASSPPQGSAEQYF.